Below, 5 T cell receptor beta chains from the same sample are listed, as sequenced in a study of shared clonotypes between healthy human individuals (dated by TCRdb to the early 2020s). The library came from the immunoSEQ multiplex PCR assay. The clones in this table, taken by TCRdb from immuneACCESS, are in-frame only. Not every clone is retained; where verified, under half of the shortfall comes from an unresolved V gene, and the cause of the rest is unknown. For this sample the table gives roughly 2.1 million clones, of which about 93% were detected only once. The ten largest clones add up to roughly 1.7% of the sample. CD8 naive samples were obtained by positive selection for CCR7 among CD45RO-negative cells, yielding a CD45RA+CCR7+ population from which TemRA cells were excluded. What was sequenced was naive CD8+ T cells from PBMCs. The cell subset or site label of this sample denotes: CD45RA+CCR7+. These receptors were taken from a man aged 18 to 35 in good health. Some clones in this sample may be carry-over from other donors' samples.

The V gene is TRBV27, the J gene TRBJ1-1; D gene uncertain. The germline V and J ends were trimmed by 5 bases and 4 bases, with 20 bases remaining between them. Germline CDR1 MNHEY, CDR2 SMNVEV (reference sequence). This CDR3 has 16 residues. CDR3 amino acids: CASSQLLKPSGTEAFF. In DNA form, the CDR3 reads TGTGCCAGCAGTCAATTACTGAAACCTTCGGGCACTGAAGCTTTCTTT.

CDR3 coding DNA: TGTGCCAGCAGCCCACCTTTTTTGAGCCAAGAGACCCAGTACTTC. The encoded protein is CASSPPFLSQETQYF. J is TRBJ2-5 and V is TRBV13; D ambiguous. CDR1 is PRHDT and CDR2 is FYEKMQ in the germline V gene (reference sequence). The CDR3 is made up of 15 amino acids. V lost 5 bases, J lost 1 base, and 14 bases lay in between. Full variable domain (outside the CDR3, taken from reference TRBV13 and TRBJ2-5): AAGVIQSPRHLIKEKRETATLKCYPIPRHDTVYWYQQGPGQDPQFLISFYEKMQSDKGSIPDRFSAQQFSDYHSELNMSSLELGDSALYFCASSPPFLSQETQYFGPGTRLLVL.

This sequence joins TRBV5-5 and TRBJ2-7, with D perhaps TRBD2 (5 bases). The germline CDR1 and CDR2 sequences are SGHKS and YYEKEE (reference sequence). Trimming removed 4 bases at V and 2 bases at J, with 16 bases between. The CDR3 runs 15 residues. The CDR3 coding sequence is TGTGCCAGCAGCGTCTTTGGCGGGCTGACCTACGAGCAGTACTTC. As protein: CASSVFGGLTYEQYF.

The chain carries TRBV19 and TRBJ2-3; no reliable D call. This CDR3 contains 13 residues. Germline V gene lookup returns CDR1 LNHDA and CDR2 SQIVND (reference sequence). Trimming took 1 base from V and 10 from J, leaving 12 bases between them. CDR3 amino acids: CASSIGVPEPQYF. The CDR3 nucleotides read TGTGCCAGTAGTATAGGGGTCCCAGAGCCGCAGTATTTT.

The V gene is TRBV7-9, the J gene TRBJ1-2, with 10 bases aligning to TRBD1. The V gene end was trimmed by 7 bases and the J gene end by 8 bases; junction bases not matched to a gene: 7. This CDR3 comprises 13 residues. Germline values: CDR1 SEHNR, CDR2 FQNEAQ (reference sequence). CDR3 DNA: TGTGCCAGCAACTGGGACAGGGGCGTCGGCTACACCTTC. It translates to CASNWDRGVGYTF.